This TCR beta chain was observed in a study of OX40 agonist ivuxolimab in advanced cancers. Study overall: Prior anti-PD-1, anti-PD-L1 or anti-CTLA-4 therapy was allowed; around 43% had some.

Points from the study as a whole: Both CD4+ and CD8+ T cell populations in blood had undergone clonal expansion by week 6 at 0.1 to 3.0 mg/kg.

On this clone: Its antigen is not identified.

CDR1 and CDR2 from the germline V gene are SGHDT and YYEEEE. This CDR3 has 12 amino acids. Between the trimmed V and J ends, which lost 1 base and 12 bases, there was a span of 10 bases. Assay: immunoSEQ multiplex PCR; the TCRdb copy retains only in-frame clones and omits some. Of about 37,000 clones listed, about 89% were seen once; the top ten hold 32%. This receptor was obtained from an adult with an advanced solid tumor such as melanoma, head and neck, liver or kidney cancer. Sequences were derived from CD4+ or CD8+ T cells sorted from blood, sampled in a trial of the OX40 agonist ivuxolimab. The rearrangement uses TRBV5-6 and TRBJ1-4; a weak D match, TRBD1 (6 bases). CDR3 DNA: TGTGCCAGCAGCTTGCAGGGGACCGAACTGTTTTTT. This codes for CASSLQGTELFF.